This T cell receptor (beta chain) was identified during a study of blood T cell repertoires in COVID-19. Across the study: Sites in the United States, Italy and Spain provided acute and convalescent COVID-19 samples. The analysed material was cDNA or gDNA that came from T cells, B-cell-depleted T cells, or PBMCs.

V lost 5 bases, J lost 0 bases, and 12 bases stayed unmatched. The CDR3 is 18 amino acids. Germline lookup yields CDR1 SEHNR and CDR2 FQNEAQ (reference sequence). Per the original data handling: Amplification with reference gene primers provided the estimates of nucleated cell counts. Libraries were prepared by immunoSEQ multiplex PCR; TCRdb keeps only in-frame clonotypes and omits some of them. For V, J and clone size, that table is used; D and trimming come from the DNA. The sample includes approximately 300,000 clones, about 82% of them seen just once. Sequences were obtained from peripheral blood. The source is a woman aged 45-65 years with acute or convalescent COVID-19. This sequence joins TRBV7-9 and TRBJ2-2; 7 bases line up with TRBD1. The CDR3 DNA follows: TGTGCCAGCAGCCCCCCTGGGGGCAGGGGGACGAACACCGGGGAGCTGTTTTTT. This sequence encodes CASSPPGGRGTNTGELFF.